Sequencing of this T cell receptor (beta chain) was carried out in a study of early T cells in non-severe SARS-CoV-2 infection. Across the whole study: It was bulk RNA from unsorted whole blood that was sequenced, and the chains were unpaired.

Trimming took 4 bases from V and 2 from J, leaving 15 bases between them. The CDR3 covers 14 residues. Per germline, CDR1 DFQATT and CDR2 SNEGSKA (reference sequence). Each cDNA molecule carried a unique molecular identifier. TCRdb processed the 5' RACE reads anew with MiXCR; each CDR3 protein has one entry. The table includes roughly 41,000 distinct CDR3 sequences, roughly 6% detected once. This clonotype was recorded at least ten times. V and J are TRBV20-1 and TRBJ2-7; no clear D gene. What was sequenced was whole blood. The clonotype originates from an adult who was a healthcare worker with PCR-confirmed SARS-CoV-2 infection or an uninfected control (not recorded which). CDR3 sequence (DNA): TGCAGTGCTAAGACAAGTCGGACGGCCTACGAGCAGTACTTC. Protein sequence: CSAKTSRTAYEQYF.